These T cell receptor beta chains were read from a single sample in a study of blood T cell repertoires in COVID-19. Assay: immunoSEQ multiplex PCR; the TCRdb copy retains only in-frame clones and omits some. The repertoire holds 250,000 or so clones, with approximately 86% as singletons. Input material: peripheral blood. These receptors came from a woman in her sixties or seventies with active or convalescent COVID-19. Each CDR3 is given with its conserved first and last residue. A D gene is named only where the DNA matches it firmly. Clone size is given for some rows only: seen once, a few or many times, or a class if the clone is expanded.

clone size	V gene	J gene	D gene	CDR3 protein	CDR3 DNA
NA	TRBV19	TRBJ1-2	TRBD1	CASSINDRVLSGYTF	TGTGCCAGTAGTATAAACGACAGGGTATTGAGTGGCTACACCTTC
NA	TRBV2	TRBJ2-5	TRBD2	CASSEGLAGASYQETQYF	TGTGCCAGCAGTGAGGGGCTAGCGGGGGCTTCGTACCAAGAGACCCAGTACTTC
NA	TRBV19	TRBJ2-3	NA	CASSGGEWDTDTQYF	TGTGCCAGTTCCGGGGGTGAGTGGGACACAGATACGCAGTATTTT
NA	TRBV7-9	TRBJ2-1	TRBD2	CASSTNPSGDSYNEQFF	TGTGCCAGCAGCACAAACCCTAGCGGGGACTCCTACAATGAGCAGTTCTTC
once	TRBV7-2	TRBJ2-1	TRBD2	CASSFTSGNYNEQFF	TGTGCCAGCAGCTTCACTAGCGGGAACTACAATGAGCAGTTCTTC
NA	TRBV6-5	TRBJ1-1	NA	CASRPPGAEAFF	TGTGCCAGCAGACCACCGGGGGCTGAAGCTTTCTTT
NA	TRBV7-9	TRBJ2-5	NA	CASSPQTGQLYF	TGTGCCAGCAGCCCCCAAACAGGACAACTGTACTTC
NA	TRBV5-1	TRBJ1-1	TRBD1	CASSFNRGRDTEAFF	TGCGCCAGCAGTTTTAACAGGGGGCGCGACACTGAAGCTTTCTTT
NA	TRBV5-1	TRBJ2-1	NA	CASSRGSEENNEQFF	TGCGCCAGCAGCCGAGGCAGCGAAGAGAACAATGAGCAGTTCTTC
NA	TRBV11-3	TRBJ2-7	TRBD1	CASSLDRSPGQGYEQYF	TGTGCCAGCAGCTTAGACCGAAGCCCGGGACAGGGGTACGAGCAGTACTTC
NA	TRBV6-5	TRBJ1-1	NA	CASRGRAGTEAFF	TGTGCCAGCAGGGGCAGGGCTGGCACTGAAGCTTTCTTT
NA	TRBV12-3/TRBV12-4	TRBJ2-4	NA	CASSLGREDIQYF	TGTGCCAGCAGTTTGGGGAGAGAGGACATTCAGTACTTC
NA	TRBV4-1	TRBJ1-2	NA	CASSQHLNYGYTF	TGCGCCAGCAGCCAACACCTAAACTATGGCTACACCTTC
few	TRBV10-2	TRBJ1-1	NA	CASWGQWEDQNTEAFF	TGCGCCAGCTGGGGCCAATGGGAGGACCAGAACACTGAAGCTTTCTTT
few	TRBV2	TRBJ2-3	TRBD2	CASSEGLAGIRNTQYF	TGTGCCAGCAGTGAGGGACTAGCGGGGATACGGAATACGCAGTATTTT
NA	TRBV2	TRBJ1-1	NA	CASRVFTLNTEAFF	TGTGCCAGCAGGGTTTTCACATTGAACACTGAAGCTTTCTTT
NA	TRBV3-1/TRBV3-2	TRBJ2-1	TRBD2	CASSPSSGMGNEQFF	TGTGCCAGCAGCCCTTCTAGCGGGATGGGGAATGAGCAGTTCTTC
NA	TRBV6-6	TRBJ1-5	NA	CASTLTAGSGRQPQHF	TGTGCCAGCACCTTAACGGCGGGGTCAGGTCGTCAGCCCCAGCATTTT
NA	TRBV7-2	TRBJ2-1	NA	CASSPPASYNEQFF	TGTGCCAGCAGCCCACCGGCTAGTTACAATGAGCAGTTCTTC
NA	TRBV6-5	TRBJ1-1	NA	CASSPLPGTEAFF	TGTGCCAGCAGTCCCCTTCCGGGGACTGAAGCTTTCTTT
NA	TRBV3-1/TRBV3-2	TRBJ2-1	TRBD2	CASSPRTSGSTYNEQFF	TGTGCCAGCAGCCCAAGGACTAGCGGGAGCACCTACAATGAGCAGTTCTTC
few	TRBV12-3/TRBV12-4	TRBJ2-1	TRBD1	CASSSSGPPGGFF	TGTGCCAGCAGTTCATCCGGGCCCCCAGGGGGGTTCTTC
NA	TRBV28	TRBJ1-6	TRBD1	CASAGGSSYNSPLHF	TGTGCCAGCGCAGGGGGGAGCTCCTATAATTCACCCCTCCACTTT
NA	TRBV11-3	TRBJ1-1	NA	CASKMRGGGADTEAFF	TGTGCCAGCAAGATGCGCGGCGGGGGGGCGGACACTGAAGCTTTCTTT
NA	TRBV29-1	TRBJ2-5	TRBD2	CSVLLAGDQETQYF	TGCAGCGTTCTACTAGCGGGGGACCAAGAGACCCAGTACTTC
NA	TRBV19	TRBJ1-1	NA	CASSSQGRDTEAFF	TGTGCCAGTAGTAGCCAGGGCAGGGACACTGAAGCTTTCTTT
NA	TRBV11-2	TRBJ1-3	NA	CASSFGRYSGNTIYF	TGTGCCAGCAGCTTTGGCAGATACTCTGGAAACACCATATATTTT
NA	TRBV5-1	TRBJ1-1	TRBD1	CASGTGVNTEAFF	TGCGCCAGCGGGACAGGGGTTAACACTGAAGCTTTCTTT